This entry concerns a single T cell receptor (beta chain). As handled by the study authors: Reference gene primer amplification gave estimated nucleated cell counts. Only in-frame clones appear in the TCRdb table, and some are missing; sequencing was by immunoSEQ multiplex PCR. The DNA was the basis for D and trimming; V, J and clone size are from that table. In the table there are 300,000 to 400,000 clones, roughly 91% of which are singletons. CDR3 length equals 15 residues. Per germline, CDR1 LNHDA and CDR2 SQIVND (reference sequence). V was trimmed by 5 bases and J by 1 base, leaving 14 bases between them. These data come from a study of blood T cell repertoires in COVID-19.

Sequencing was performed on peripheral blood. The V call is TRBV19, the J call TRBJ1-2; a weak D match, TRBD1 (6 bases). The clonotype was recovered from a man over 45 with active or convalescent COVID-19. Here the CDR3 reads CASSRARGLNYGYTF. The CDR3 bases are TGTGCCAGTAGTCGGGCCAGGGGCCTTAACTATGGCTACACCTTC. The entire variable domain, with the rest obtained from reference TRBV19 and TRBJ1-2, is as follows: DGGITQSPKYLFRKEGQNVTLSCEQNLNHDAMYWYRQDPGQGLRLIYYSQIVNDFQKGDIAEGYSVSREKKESFPLTVTSAQKNPTAFYLCASSRARGLNYGYTFGSGTRLTVV.